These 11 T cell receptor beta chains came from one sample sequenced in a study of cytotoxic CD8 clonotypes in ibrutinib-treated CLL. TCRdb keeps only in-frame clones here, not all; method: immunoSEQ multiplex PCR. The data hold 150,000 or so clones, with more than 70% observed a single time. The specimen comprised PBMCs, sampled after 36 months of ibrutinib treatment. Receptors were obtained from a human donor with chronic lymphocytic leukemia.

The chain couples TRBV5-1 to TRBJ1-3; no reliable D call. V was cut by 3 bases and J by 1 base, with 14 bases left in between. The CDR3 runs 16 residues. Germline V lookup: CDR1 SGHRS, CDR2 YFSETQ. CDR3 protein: CASSYEPLPSGNTIYF. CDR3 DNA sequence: TGCGCCAGCAGCTACGAGCCGCTCCCATCTGGAAACACCATATATTTT.

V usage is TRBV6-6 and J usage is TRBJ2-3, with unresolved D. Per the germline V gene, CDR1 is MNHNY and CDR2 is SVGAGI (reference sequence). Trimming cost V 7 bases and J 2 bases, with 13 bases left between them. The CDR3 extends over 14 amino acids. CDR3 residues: CASNPETFTDTQYF. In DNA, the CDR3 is TGTGCCAGCAACCCCGAGACCTTCACAGATACGCAGTATTTT.

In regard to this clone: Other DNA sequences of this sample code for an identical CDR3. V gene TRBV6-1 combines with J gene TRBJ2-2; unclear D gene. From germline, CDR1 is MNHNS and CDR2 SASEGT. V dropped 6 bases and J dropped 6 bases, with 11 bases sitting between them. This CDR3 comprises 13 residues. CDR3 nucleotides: TGTGCCAGCAGCCTAGTAGGCGCCGGGGAGCTGTTTTTT. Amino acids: CASSLVGAGELFF.

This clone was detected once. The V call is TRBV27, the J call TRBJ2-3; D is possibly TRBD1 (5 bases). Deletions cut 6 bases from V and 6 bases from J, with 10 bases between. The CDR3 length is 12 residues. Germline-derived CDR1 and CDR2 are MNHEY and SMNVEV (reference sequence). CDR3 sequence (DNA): TGTGCCAGCAGCCCAGGGTGGGATACGCAGTATTTT. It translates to CASSPGWDTQYF.

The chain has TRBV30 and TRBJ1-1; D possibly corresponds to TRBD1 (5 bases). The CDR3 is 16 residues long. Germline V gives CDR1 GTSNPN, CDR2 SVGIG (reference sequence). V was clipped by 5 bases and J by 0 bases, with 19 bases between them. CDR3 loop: CAWGDGATLMNTEAFF. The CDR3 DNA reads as TGTGCCTGGGGGGATGGGGCGACTCTGATGAACACTGAAGCTTTCTTT.

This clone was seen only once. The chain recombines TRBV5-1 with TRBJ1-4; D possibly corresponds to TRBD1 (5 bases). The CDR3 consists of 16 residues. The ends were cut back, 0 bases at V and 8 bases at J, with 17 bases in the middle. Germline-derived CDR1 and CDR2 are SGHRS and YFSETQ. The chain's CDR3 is CASSLGPGREDEKLFF. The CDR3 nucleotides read TGCGCCAGCAGCTTGGGTCCCGGCAGGGAAGACGAAAAACTGTTTTTT.

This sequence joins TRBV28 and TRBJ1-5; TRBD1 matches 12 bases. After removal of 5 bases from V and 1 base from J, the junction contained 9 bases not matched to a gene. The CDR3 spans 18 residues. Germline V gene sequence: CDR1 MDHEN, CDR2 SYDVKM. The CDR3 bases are TGTGCCAGCAGTGCCTCCGGGACAGGGGGCGTCAGCAATCAGCCCCAGCATTTT. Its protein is CASSASGTGGVSNQPQHF.

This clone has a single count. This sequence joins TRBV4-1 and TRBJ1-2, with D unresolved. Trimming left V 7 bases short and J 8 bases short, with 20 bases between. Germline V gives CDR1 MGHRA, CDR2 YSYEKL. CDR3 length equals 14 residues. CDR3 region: CASKPGGSNTGYTF. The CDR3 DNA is TGCGCCAGCAAACCAGGAGGTTCCAATACCGGCTACACCTTC.

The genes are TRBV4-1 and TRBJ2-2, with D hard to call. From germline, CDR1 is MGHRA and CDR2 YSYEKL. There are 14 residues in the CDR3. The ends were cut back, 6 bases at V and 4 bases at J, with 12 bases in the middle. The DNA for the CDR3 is TGCGCCAGCAGGTCCCCGGGCGGCACCGGGGAGCTGTTTTTT. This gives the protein CASRSPGGTGELFF.

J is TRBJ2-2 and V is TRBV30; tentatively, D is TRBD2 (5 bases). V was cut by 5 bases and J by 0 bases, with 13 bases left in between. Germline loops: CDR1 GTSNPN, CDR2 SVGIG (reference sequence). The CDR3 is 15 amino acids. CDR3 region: CAWLEAVTNTGELFF. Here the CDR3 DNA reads TGTGCCTGGCTAGAAGCGGTGACGAACACCGGGGAGCTGTTTTTT.

The CDR3 loop reads CASSRDRGTIYF. The CDR3 DNA sequence: TGTGCCAGCAGCCGCGACAGGGGCACCATATATTTT. V usage is TRBV5-4 and J usage is TRBJ1-3; 8 bases agree with TRBD1. V was clipped by 4 bases and J by 9 bases; unmatched bases: 3. The CDR3 has 12 residues. The V gene's germline CDR1 is SGHNT and CDR2 YYREEE (reference sequence).